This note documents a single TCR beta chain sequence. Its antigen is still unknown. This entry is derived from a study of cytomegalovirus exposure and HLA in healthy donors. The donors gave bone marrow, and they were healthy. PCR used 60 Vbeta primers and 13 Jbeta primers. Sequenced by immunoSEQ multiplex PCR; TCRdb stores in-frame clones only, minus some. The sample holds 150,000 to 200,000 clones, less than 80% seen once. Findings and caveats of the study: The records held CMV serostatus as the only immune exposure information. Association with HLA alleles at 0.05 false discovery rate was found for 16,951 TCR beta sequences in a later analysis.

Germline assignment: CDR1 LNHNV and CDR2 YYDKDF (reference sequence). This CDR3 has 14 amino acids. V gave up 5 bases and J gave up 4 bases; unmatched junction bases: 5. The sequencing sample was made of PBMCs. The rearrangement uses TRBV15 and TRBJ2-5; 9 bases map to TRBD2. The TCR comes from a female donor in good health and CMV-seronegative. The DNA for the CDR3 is TGTGCCACCAGCGGCGGGGGGGCGAGAGAGACCCAGTACTTC. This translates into CATSGGGARETQYF.